These T cell receptor beta chains were read from a single sample in a study of blood T cell repertoires in COVID-19. Libraries were prepared by immunoSEQ multiplex PCR; TCRdb keeps only in-frame clonotypes and omits some of them. In the table there are 250,000 or so clones, about nine tenths of which are singletons. Sequencing was done on a sample of peripheral blood. These receptors originate from a woman younger than 45 with active or convalescent COVID-19. Both conserved end residues are part of each CDR3. A D gene is named only where the DNA matches it firmly. Size is omitted from some rows. Given values are once, few, many or a class for expanded clones.

j_call,d_call,clone_size,v_call,cdr3_aa,cdr3_nt
TRBJ2-1,NA,NA,TRBV12-1,CASSFKVGGKSSHNEQFF,TGTGCCAGCAGCTTTAAGGTCGGAGGGAAGAGCTCCCACAATGAGCAGTTCTTC
TRBJ2-1,TRBD2,once,TRBV28,CASTNGGTTLANEQFF,TGTGCCAGCACCAACGGGGGGACTACTTTGGCGAATGAGCAGTTCTTC
TRBJ2-3,TRBD1,NA,TRBV23-1,CASSFKQGLDTQYF,TGCGCCAGCAGTTTTAAACAGGGGTTAGATACGCAGTATTTT
TRBJ2-5,TRBD2,NA,TRBV30,CAWSVSYPGGTQYF,TGTGCCTGGAGTGTGTCTTATCCGGGGGGGACCCAGTACTTC
TRBJ1-4,TRBD1,NA,TRBV10-3,CAISDPGTGGQEKLFF,TGTGCCATCAGTGACCCCGGGACAGGGGGCCAGGAAAAACTGTTTTTT
TRBJ2-1,NA,NA,TRBV5-3,CARSPPRDNEQFF,TGTGCCAGAAGCCCCCCTCGGGACAATGAGCAGTTCTTC
TRBJ1-1,NA,NA,TRBV7-2,CASSWTVMNTEAFF,TGTGCCAGCAGCTGGACAGTTATGAACACTGAAGCTTTCTTT
TRBJ1-4,NA,NA,TRBV2,CASALGRGGEKLFF,TGTGCCAGCGCCCTTGGCAGGGGTGGTGAAAAACTGTTTTTT
TRBJ2-1,NA,NA,TRBV24-1,CATSDLYREAEQFF,TGTGCCACCAGTGATCTATATAGGGAGGCTGAGCAGTTCTTC
TRBJ2-1,NA,NA,TRBV7-3,CASSLDSFGGNEQFF,TGTGCCAGCAGCTTGGACAGTTTCGGAGGCAATGAGCAGTTCTTC
TRBJ1-4,NA,NA,TRBV5-1,CASSLVGRVSTNEKLFF,TGCGCCAGCAGCTTGGTAGGGAGGGTTTCAACTAATGAAAAACTGTTTTTT
TRBJ1-6,NA,NA,TRBV19,CASSIGYSSPLHF,TGTGCCAGTAGTATAGGTTACAGCTCACCCCTCCACTTT
TRBJ2-5,NA,NA,TRBV24-1,CATSAGGETQYF,TGTGCCACCAGTGCGGGCGGGGAGACCCAGTACTTC
TRBJ1-1,TRBD1,NA,TRBV6-1,CASSEQQGRAEAFF,TGTGCCAGCAGTGAACAACAGGGGAGAGCTGAAGCTTTCTTT
TRBJ1-1,NA,NA,TRBV24-1,CATPSGGEAFF,TGTGCCACCCCGAGCGGAGGTGAAGCTTTCTTT
TRBJ1-2,NA,NA,TRBV30,CAWSVRGYGYTF,TGTGCCTGGAGTGTACGGGGCTATGGCTACACCTTC